The clone carrying this T cell receptor (beta chain) was seen repeatedly, ten times or more. Its target is unknown. Amplification of TCR beta CDR3 regions used RNA as the template. Researchers ran a first-round RT-PCR on the TCR CDR3 using the HTBI primer set. TCRdb re-called the multiplex PCR reads with MiXCR, one entry per CDR3 protein. The sample includes some 600,000 distinct CDR3 sequences, approximately 13% of them seen just once. CDR3 length: 13 amino acids. V lost 3 bases, J lost 4 bases, and 9 bases lay in between. The source of the sample is a study of T cells in Graves' hyperthyroidism and ophthalmopathy. Study conclusions and caveats: Ophthalmopathy was identified by the model a median about 6.4 months ahead of onset.

The chain has TRBV12-3 or TRBV12-4 and TRBJ1-2; no clear D gene. The source of this sequence is a woman aged 25 to 45 with Graves' hyperthyroidism that later progressed to Graves' ophthalmopathy. Sequences were obtained from blood. CDR3 nucleotide sequence: TGTGCCAGCAGTTTCAGCATAACCTATGGCTACACCTTC. It translates to CASSFSITYGYTF.